Below are 10 T cell receptor beta chains sequenced from a single sample in a study of shared clonotypes between healthy human individuals. TCRdb's table, derived via immunoSEQ multiplex PCR, lists solely in-frame clones and lacks some. The profile shows millions of clones, 80% to 95% of them singletons. The specimen sequenced was naive CD4+ T cells from PBMCs. Subset meaning: CD45RA+ positively selected. All receptors derive from a man younger than 35 in good health. Some clones in this sample may be carry-over from other donors' samples.

The chain employs TRBV6-5 and TRBJ1-3; D gene unclear. This CDR3 has 12 amino acids. Germline CDR1 is MNHEY and CDR2 is SVGAGI. The germline V and J ends were trimmed by 7 bases and 4 bases, with 8 bases remaining between them. The CDR3 DNA reads TGTGCCAGCACCGCGGGGGGAAACACCATATATTTT. Translation gives CASTAGGNTIYF.

The rearrangement joins TRBV9 to TRBJ2-2; unclear D gene. The CDR3 length is 15 residues. V lost 1 base and J lost 0, with 7 bases in between. CDR1 and CDR2 (germline): SGDLS, YYNGEE. In nucleotides, the CDR3 is TGTGCCAGCAGCGTAAACAGCGCGAACACCGGGGAGCTGTTTTTT. Its protein product is CASSVNSANTGELFF.

This chain uses TRBV11-3 with TRBJ2-1, with TRBD2 matching 8 bases. Germline CDR1 SGHNT, CDR2 YENEEA. V shed 6 bases and J 6 bases; nucleotides not matched to a gene: 13. The CDR3 covers 16 residues. For the CDR3, the DNA is TGTGCCAGCAGACCCCCAGTCGGGAGGGTAATCAATGAGCAGTTCTTC. It codes for CASRPPVGRVINEQFF.

Concerning this clone: Distinct nucleotide sequences in the sample also encode this CDR3. This rearrangement joins TRBV28 to TRBJ2-7; tentative D call: TRBD2 (5 bases). CDR1 MDHEN and CDR2 SYDVKM come from the germline V gene. Trimming shortened V by 5 bases and J by 4 bases, and 12 bases separated the two germline ends. The CDR3 extends over 13 amino acids. The CDR3 DNA is TGTGCCAGCAGTCTATCGGGCGGGTACGAGCAGTACTTC. Translation gives CASSLSGGYEQYF.

The chain carries TRBV2 and TRBJ2-5, with D perhaps matching TRBD1 (5 bases). The CDR3 runs to 13 residues. CDR1 SNHLY and CDR2 FYNNEI come from the germline V gene. V lost 7 bases and J lost 5, with 14 bases in between. The CDR3 loop reads CASTAAGRETQYF. For the CDR3, the DNA is TGTGCCAGCACCGCGGCAGGGCGGGAGACCCAGTACTTC.

In nucleotides, the CDR3 is TGTGCCAGCAGCTGGATGGGCGGGAGGGTGAATGAGCAGTTCTTC. Residues: CASSWMGGRVNEQFF. The J gene is TRBJ2-1, the V gene TRBV7-2; 9 bases agree with TRBD2. Per germline, CDR1 SGHTA and CDR2 FQGNSA. This CDR3 spans 15 amino acids. The J segment lost 7 bases and the V segment lost 4 bases, leaving 8 bases of the junction unmatched.

The V call is TRBV6-5, the J call TRBJ1-6; no definite D call. The CDR3 length is 13 residues. Deletions cut 8 bases from V and 9 bases from J, with 14 bases between. Germline values: CDR1 MNHEY, CDR2 SVGAGI. DNA for the CDR3: TGTGCCAGCGCGGAGAGGGCTGGTTCACCCCTCCACTTT. Translating gives CASAERAGSPLHF.

V usage is TRBV2 and J usage is TRBJ1-3; 8 bases match TRBD1. The ends lost 6 bases at V and 0 bases at J; junction bases unmatched: 10. The germline V gene encodes CDR1 SNHLY and CDR2 FYNNEI. The CDR3 extends over 17 amino acids. The CDR3 nucleotides are TGTGCCAGCAGCACCGCCGGGACAGGAACCTCTGGAAACACCATATATTTT. Amino acids: CASSTAGTGTSGNTIYF.

Remarks on this clone: This same CDR3 is encoded by further DNA sequences in the sample. V usage is TRBV7-2 and J usage is TRBJ2-2; D possibly uses TRBD1 or TRBD2 (5 bases each). This CDR3 is 15 amino acids long. The V gene lost 5 bases and the J gene lost 2 bases, with 12 bases spanning the gap. The germline V gene encodes CDR1 SGHTA and CDR2 FQGNSA. Here the CDR3 DNA reads TGTGCCAGCAGCCTTACGGGACCAAACACCGGGGAGCTGTTTTTT. Its protein is CASSLTGPNTGELFF.

The gene calls are TRBV6-5 and TRBJ2-7, with 9 bases fitting TRBD1. Germline values: CDR1 MNHEY, CDR2 SVGAGI. The CDR3 has 14 residues. The trim removed 5 bases at V and 5 bases at J, leaving 7 bases unmatched. The chain's CDR3 is CASSMDRGRHEQYF. CDR3 in DNA: TGTGCCAGCAGTATGGACAGGGGTCGACACGAGCAGTACTTC.